This T cell receptor beta chain was captured in a study of T cells in Graves' hyperthyroidism and ophthalmopathy. General observations from the study: Ophthalmopathy and stable hyperthyroidism were told apart by a 13 V-J model.

Concerning this clonotype itself: The antigen is not known.

The source material, RNA transcripts, was used to amplify TCR beta CDR3 regions. HTBI primers drove first-round RT-PCR of the TCR CDR3. In TCRdb, the multiplex PCR reads were re-called with MiXCR into one record per CDR3 protein. The sample has around 35,000 distinct CDR3 sequences, about 47% seen once. Criteria for exclusion of patients were uncontrolled infection, other autoimmune disease, pregnancy or lactation. More than 9.5 ml fresh peripheral blood yielded the PBMCs. Losses at the gene ends were 6 bases for V and 6 bases for J; bases not matched to a gene: 11. Germline CDR1 is SGHTA and CDR2 is FQGNSA. The CDR3 is made up of 16 amino acids.

This sequence was found in a man between 40 and 49 years old with Graves' ophthalmopathy. The chain recombines TRBV7-2 with TRBJ2-2, with TRBD2 matching over 9 bases. Sequencing was done on a sample of blood. CDR3 sequence: CASSGGSSGTSGELFF. The CDR3 DNA reads TGTGCCAGCAGTGGCGGGTCTAGCGGGACTTCCGGGGAGCTGTTTTTT.